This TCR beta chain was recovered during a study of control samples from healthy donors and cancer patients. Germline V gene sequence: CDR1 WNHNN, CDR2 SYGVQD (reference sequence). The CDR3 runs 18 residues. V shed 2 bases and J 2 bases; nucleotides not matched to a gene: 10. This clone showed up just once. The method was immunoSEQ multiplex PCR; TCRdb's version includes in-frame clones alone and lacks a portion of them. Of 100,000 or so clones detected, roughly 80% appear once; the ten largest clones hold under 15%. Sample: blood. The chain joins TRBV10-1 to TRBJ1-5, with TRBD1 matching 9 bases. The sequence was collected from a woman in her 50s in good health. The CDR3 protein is CASSEGQGTRFGNQPQHF. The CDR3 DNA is TGCGCCAGCAGTGAGGGACAGGGGACGAGATTTGGCAATCAGCCCCAGCATTTT.